Following are 23 T cell receptor beta chains from one sample sequenced in a study of blood T cells in healthy people across ages. The authors ran a second PCR of 7 to 11 cycles using a sample-barcoded 5' primer and a J-beta primer mix. TCRdb recomputed calls from the 5' RACE reads with MiXCR, one row per CDR3 protein. The sample lists approximately 730,000 distinct CDR3 sequences; 53% were seen once. The material sequenced was blood. The origin of the receptors is a man older than 75 in good health.

The chain couples TRBV19 to TRBJ2-1; TRBD2 matches at 10 bases. This CDR3 is 15 amino acids long. After removal of 2 bases from V and 7 bases from J, the junction contained 5 bases not matched to a gene. CDR1 and CDR2 from the germline V gene are LNHDA and SQIVND (reference sequence). The CDR3 DNA reads TGTGCCAGTAGTATATCTAGCGGGAGTTTAAATGAGCAGTTCTTC. Protein product: CASSISSGSLNEQFF.

This clonotype appeared a few times. The gene calls are TRBV13 and TRBJ2-7; the match to TRBD1 covers 7 bases. The CDR3 totals 14 residues. CDR1 and CDR2 (germline): PRHDT, FYEKMQ (reference sequence). J lost 4 bases, V lost 6 bases, and 9 bases had no gene match. CDR3 sequence reads: CASSVGGPGYEQYF. CDR3 sequence (DNA): TGTGCCAGCAGTGTAGGGGGCCCAGGGTACGAGCAGTACTTC.

The V call is TRBV5-5, the J call TRBJ1-1; perhaps TRBD1 as D (6 bases). The CDR3 totals 13 residues. V was clipped by 4 bases and J by 8 bases, with 15 bases between them. Germline CDR1 reads SGHKS; CDR2 reads YYEKEE (reference sequence). This chain's CDR3 is CASSAGTHTEAFF. CDR3 DNA: TGTGCCAGCAGCGCCGGGACACATACCGAAGCTTTCTTT.

The CDR3 bases are TGTGCCAGCAGTATGGGGACTGGGCTGAAGGAGCAGTACTTC. Protein sequence: CASSMGTGLKEQYF. The chain is built from TRBV6-6 and TRBJ2-4, with D possibly TRBD2 on 6 matching bases. Germline V gene data show CDR1 as MNHNY and CDR2 as SVGAGI (reference sequence). The CDR3 consists of 14 residues. V was pared by 5 bases and J by 13 bases, with 21 bases between.

This clonotype came up a few times. The genes are TRBV10-2 and TRBJ2-5; D is tentatively TRBD1 or TRBD2 (5 bases each). Germline CDR1 reads WSHSY; CDR2 reads SAAADI. V shed 4 bases and J shed 5 bases, with 14 bases lying between them. This CDR3 contains 14 residues. Here the CDR3 reads CASSALGDRETQYF. CDR3 nucleotide sequence: TGCGCCAGCAGTGCCTTGGGGGATCGGGAGACCCAGTACTTC.

The chain joins TRBV19 to TRBJ2-7; 12 positions match TRBD1. The CDR3 covers 16 residues. Germline CDR1 and CDR2: LNHDA and SQIVND (reference sequence). V trimming: 3 bases; J trimming: 3 bases; junction bases outside the gene matches: 6. The CDR3 reads CASSMRGTGGFYEQYF. CDR3 nucleotide sequence: TGTGCCAGTAGTATGAGAGGGACAGGGGGCTTCTACGAGCAGTACTTC.

V usage is TRBV4-1 and J usage is TRBJ2-7; no clear D gene. The CDR3 loop spans 13 amino acids. Germline V CDR1 and CDR2: MGHRA, YSYEKL. V dropped 11 bases and J dropped 2 bases, with 16 bases sitting between them. CDR3 in amino acids: CALLRWHPYEQYF. CDR3 coding DNA: TGCGCCCTACTCAGGTGGCATCCCTACGAGCAGTACTTC.

The chain links TRBV6-1 to TRBJ2-6; TRBD2 might be the D (6 bases). The CDR3 is 18 amino acids. The germline V and J ends were trimmed by 6 bases and 0 bases, with 18 bases remaining between them. The germline gives CDR1 MNHNS, CDR2 SASEGT. The chain's CDR3 is CASSVEGPTSSGANVLTF. CDR3 DNA: TGTGCCAGCAGCGTGGAGGGTCCCACTAGCTCTGGGGCCAACGTCCTGACTTTC.

CDR3 DNA sequence: TGTGCCACCAGCAAGAGGTCTAGCGGGGGACGAGAGACCCAGTACTTC. This sequence encodes CATSKRSSGGRETQYF. The rearrangement uses TRBV15 and TRBJ2-5; 10 bases fit TRBD2. Germline V gene data show CDR1 as LNHNV and CDR2 as YYDKDF (reference sequence). This CDR3 region has 16 residues. J gave up 4 bases and V 4 bases, and 9 bases lay outside the gene matches.

The chain combines TRBV12-3 or TRBV12-4 with TRBJ2-1; D may be TRBD2 (5 bases). There are 14 residues in the CDR3. V lost 5 bases and J lost 4, with 12 bases in between. The CDR3 bases are TGTGCCAGCAGTCGGGTGAGCGGATACAATGAGCAGTTCTTC. It translates to CASSRVSGYNEQFF.

The chain is built from TRBV20-1 and TRBJ2-5, with 8 bases identical to TRBD2. The CDR3 length is 16 residues. Germline CDR1 and CDR2: DFQATT and SNEGSKA (reference sequence). The V segment lost 4 bases and the J segment 7 bases; nucleotides outside the gene matches: 17. The CDR3 region has the DNA TGCAGTGCTACCTCCTTGGCGGGAGGCCCTCATGGGACCCAGTACTTC. It specifies CSATSLAGGPHGTQYF.

This clonotype was recorded a few times. This chain joins TRBV14 and TRBJ2-7; D tentatively reads TRBD1 or TRBD2 (5 bases each). Trimming removed 1 base from V and 0 bases from J, with 10 bases in between. This CDR3 spans 15 amino acids. Germline V lookup: CDR1 SGHDN, CDR2 FVKESK. CDR3 bases: TGTGCCAGCAGCCAAGGAGGGACCCTCTCCTACGAGCAGTACTTC. Its protein product is CASSQGGTLSYEQYF. Supplemented by reference TRBV14 and TRBJ2-7, the full variable domain reads EAGVTQFPSHSVIEKGQTVTLRCDPISGHDNLYWYRRVMGKEIKFLLHFVKESKQDESGMPNNRFLAERTGGTYSTLKVQPAELEDSGVYFCASSQGGTLSYEQYFGPGTRLTVT.

The chain employs TRBV9 and TRBJ2-7; the D gene is possibly TRBD2 (5 bases). Germline V CDR1 and CDR2: SGDLS, YYNGEE. The CDR3 is 19 amino acids. V was clipped by 0 bases and J by 5 bases, with 27 bases between them. The CDR3 is CASSVASTVALGNRDEQYF. CDR3 coding DNA: TGTGCCAGCAGCGTAGCGTCAACGGTGGCCCTCGGGAACCGTGACGAGCAGTACTTC.

The V gene is TRBV2, the J gene TRBJ2-6, with D possibly TRBD2 on 6 matching bases. This CDR3 is built from 15 residues. Trimming took off 9 bases at V and 9 bases at J, with 21 bases between the two ends. CDR1 is SNHLY, CDR2 FYNNEI, per germline. The CDR3 loop reads CASHGGSTQVNVLTF. CDR3 nucleotides: TGTGCCAGTCACGGAGGGTCGACTCAGGTCAACGTCCTGACTTTC. Filled out from reference TRBV2 and TRBJ2-6, the complete variable domain reads EPEVTQTPSHQVTQMGQEVILRCVPISNHLYFYWYRQILGQKVEFLVSFYNNEISEKSEIFDDQFSVERPDGSNFTLKIRSTKLEDSAMYFCASHGGSTQVNVLTFGAGSRLTVL.

The rearrangement joins TRBV20-1 to TRBJ2-1; 13 bases are a match to TRBD2. This CDR3 comprises 21 residues. Germline CDR1 reads DFQATT; CDR2 reads SNEGSKA (reference sequence). V was clipped by 0 bases and J by 2 bases; unmatched bases: 16. The CDR3 spells CSARDLGALAGGPRAYNEQFF. CDR3 sequence (DNA): TGCAGTGCTAGAGATTTGGGGGCACTAGCGGGAGGGCCAAGGGCCTACAATGAGCAGTTCTTC.

The CDR3 DNA follows: TGTGCCAGCAGTGAAGGCCGCTACGAGCAGTACTTC. Translation gives CASSEGRYEQYF. This chain links TRBV6-1 with TRBJ2-7; D is uncertain. Trimming shortened V by 1 base and J by 3 bases, and 4 bases separated the two germline ends. CDR3 length: 12 residues. The germline CDR1 and CDR2 sequences are MNHNS and SASEGT.

The chain recombines TRBV6-5 with TRBJ1-2, with D tentatively TRBD1 (5 bases). The CDR3 is 13 amino acids. Trimming left V 8 bases short and J 3 bases short, with 13 bases between. In germline, CDR1 is MNHEY, CDR2 SVGAGI. The CDR3 here is CASGRAGDYGYTF. CDR3 nucleotide sequence: TGTGCCAGCGGCAGGGCGGGGGACTATGGCTACACCTTC.

V is TRBV20-1 and J is TRBJ2-7, with TRBD2 as a possible D gene (5 bases). Looked up from germline, CDR1 is DFQATT and CDR2 is SNEGSKA (reference sequence). The CDR3 has 11 amino acids. Trimming stripped 6 bases from V and 6 bases from J, with 12 bases between. The CDR3 protein is CSAKTRSEQYF. CDR3 in DNA: TGCAGTGCGAAAACTAGATCCGAGCAGTACTTC.

In this sample, this clonotype turned up a few times. The chain carries TRBV7-2 and TRBJ1-6; 7 bases match TRBD1. The CDR3 spans 14 residues. J was trimmed by 9 bases and V by 5 bases; bases with no gene match: 7. Germline V gene sequence: CDR1 SGHTA, CDR2 FQGNSA. In DNA, the CDR3 is TGTGCCAGCAGCCAGGGGGTCCGACCTTCACCCCTCCACTTT. This codes for CASSQGVRPSPLHF. Looking up the rest from reference TRBV7-2 and TRBJ1-6 gives the full variable domain: GAGVSQSPSNKVTEKGKDVELRCDPISGHTALYWYRQSLGQGLEFLIYFQGNSAPDKSGLPSDRFSAERTGGSVSTLTIQRTQQEDSAVYLCASSQGVRPSPLHFGNGTRLTVT.

This clonotype was seen many times. This chain connects TRBV20-1 to TRBJ1-2; 9 positions agree with TRBD1. The CDR3 is made up of 12 amino acids. Germline V gene sequence: CDR1 DFQATT, CDR2 SNEGSKA (reference sequence). After removal of 6 bases from V and 8 bases from J, the junction contained 7 bases not matched to a gene. The CDR3 DNA sequence: TGCAGTGCCACACAGGGGGCGGGGGGCTACACCTTC. Translation: CSATQGAGGYTF.

The chain joins TRBV3-1 to TRBJ1-2; 7 bases are shared with TRBD1. Germline CDR1 is LGHDT and CDR2 is YNNKEL (reference sequence). This CDR3 region has 14 residues. Trimming removed 4 bases from V and 5 bases from J; junction bases left unmatched: 7. CDR3 amino acids: CASSRLGGAYGYTF. The CDR3 nucleotides read TGTGCCAGCAGCCGGTTAGGGGGCGCGTATGGCTACACCTTC. The full variable domain, in which reference TRBV3-1 and TRBJ1-2 provide the parts outside the CDR3, is DTAVSQTPKYLVTQMGNDKSIKCEQNLGHDTMYWYKQDSKKFLKIMFSYNNKELIINETVPNRFSPKSPDKAHLNLHINSLELGDSAVYFCASSRLGGAYGYTFGSGTRLTVV.

In this sample, this clonotype turned up a few times. This rearrangement joins TRBV29-1 to TRBJ2-1; D is perhaps TRBD1 or TRBD2 (5 bases each). The CDR3 is made up of 13 amino acids. The germline gives CDR1 SQVTM, CDR2 ANQGSEA. V was trimmed by 6 bases and J by 3 bases, leaving 12 bases between them. The DNA of the CDR3 is TGCAGCGTCGACCGGGACGTCTACAATGAGCAGTTCTTC. Amino acids: CSVDRDVYNEQFF.

J is TRBJ2-6 and V is TRBV5-1, with D unresolved. The V and J ends lost 4 bases and 4 bases respectively, with 9 bases between them. The CDR3 is 14 residues long. Germline V gene lookup returns CDR1 SGHRS and CDR2 YFSETQ. The CDR3 sequence is CASSNSGGANVLTF. Written as DNA, the CDR3 is TGCGCCAGCAGCAACTCGGGCGGGGCCAACGTCCTGACTTTC. The variable domain in full, with the rest retrieved from reference TRBV5-1 and TRBJ2-6, is KAGVTQTPRYLIKTRGQQVTLSCSPISGHRSVSWYQQTPGQGLQFLFEYFSETQRNKGNFPGRFSGRQFSNSRSEMNVSTLELGDSALYLCASSNSGGANVLTFGAGSRLTVL.